A single T cell receptor beta chain is shown here with its context. Its antigen is not identified. TCRdb itself ran the reads through MiXCR, one entry per CDR3 protein. The table lists 250,000 or so distinct CDR3 sequences, less than 9.5% of them singletons. The data are from a study of T cell repertoires in cytomegalovirus infection. Study-level information: Through public TCR beta signatures, both CMV infection and matching HLA type were indicated.

Germline V gene lookup returns CDR1 SGHRS and CDR2 YFSETQ. V lost 0 bases and J lost 5; bases outside the gene matches: 4. The CDR3 is 14 amino acids. General study points: Carriers of CMV plus the relevant HLA were identified by cumulative public TCR beta family frequency. The ex vivo response showed dominance by HLA-C-restricted CMV-specific TCR beta clonotypes.

The sequence was obtained from a human donor in good health (CMV status not recorded). Some clones in this sample may be carry-over from other donors' samples. The rearrangement joins TRBV5-1 to TRBJ1-1; 7 positions agree with TRBD1. The sequencing input was PBMCs. DNA of the CDR3: TGCGCCAGCAGCTTGGACAGGGGAACTACTGAAGCTTTCTTT. Protein sequence: CASSLDRGTTEAFF.